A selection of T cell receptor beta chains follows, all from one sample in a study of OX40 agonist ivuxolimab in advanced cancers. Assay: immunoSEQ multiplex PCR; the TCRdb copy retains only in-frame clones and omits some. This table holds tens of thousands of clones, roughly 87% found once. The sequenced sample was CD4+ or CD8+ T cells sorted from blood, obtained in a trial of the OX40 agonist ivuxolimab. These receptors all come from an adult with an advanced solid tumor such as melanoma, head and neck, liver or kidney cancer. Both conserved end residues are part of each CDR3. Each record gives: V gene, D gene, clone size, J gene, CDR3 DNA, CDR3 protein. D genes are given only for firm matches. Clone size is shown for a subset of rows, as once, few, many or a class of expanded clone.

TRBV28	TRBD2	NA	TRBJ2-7	TGTGCCAGCAGTTTATTTAGTAGCGGGGGGCCCTACGAGCAGTACTTC	CASSLFSSGGPYEQYF
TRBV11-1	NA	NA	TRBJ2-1	TGTGCCAGCAGCACACAGGGAAATGAGCAGTTCTTC	CASSTQGNEQFF
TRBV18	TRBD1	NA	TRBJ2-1	TGTGCCAGCTCACAAACCGGGACAGCAAGCTATTGGTCGTTCTACAATGAGCAGTTCTTC	CASSQTGTASYWSFYNEQFF
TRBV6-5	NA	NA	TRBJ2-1	TGTGCCAGCAGTTACTCGACAGCGGGACATAATGAGCAGTTCTTC	CASSYSTAGHNEQFF
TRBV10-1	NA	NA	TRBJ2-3	TGCGCCAGCAGGAGAAACAGGGAGGGGGGTGCGGATACGCAGTATTTT	CASRRNREGGADTQYF
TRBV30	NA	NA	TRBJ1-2	TGTGCCTGGAGCCAACAGGGCAGTGGCTACACCTTC	CAWSQQGSGYTF
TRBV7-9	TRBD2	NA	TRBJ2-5	TGTGCCAGCAGCTTAGACCAACTAGCGGGGGGCCAAGAGACCCAGTACTTC	CASSLDQLAGGQETQYF
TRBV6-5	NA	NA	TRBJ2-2	TGTGCCAGCAGTTTTGGGGTGTACACCGGGGAGCTGTTTTTT	CASSFGVYTGELFF
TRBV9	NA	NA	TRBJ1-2	TGCGCCAGCAGCCCCCGGACCCCGAGGGATGGCTACACCTTC	CASSPRTPRDGYTF
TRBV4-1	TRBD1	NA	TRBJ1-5	TGCGCCAGCAGCCAAGGTCGGGACAGAAATCAGCCCCAGCATTTT	CASSQGRDRNQPQHF
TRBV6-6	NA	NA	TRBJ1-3	TGTGCCAGCAGACAGTTAACCCGTTCTGGAAACACCATATATTTT	CASRQLTRSGNTIYF
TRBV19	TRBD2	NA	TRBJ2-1	TGTGCCAGTAGTATGATAGCGGGGGGCTACAATGAGCAGTTCTTC	CASSMIAGGYNEQFF
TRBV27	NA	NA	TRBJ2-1	TGTGCCAGCAGTCCCAGGGGTAGCTCCTACAATGAGCAGTTCTTC	CASSPRGSSYNEQFF
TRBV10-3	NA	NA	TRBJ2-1	TGTGCCATCAGTGGTTCCAACAATGAGCAGTTCTTC	CAISGSNNEQFF
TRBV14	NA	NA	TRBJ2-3	TGTGCCAGCAGCCAAGACAGCACAGATACGCAGTATTTT	CASSQDSTDTQYF
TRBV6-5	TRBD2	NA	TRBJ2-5	TGTGCCAGCAGACTGAGCGGGAGAGAGACCCAGTACTTC	CASRLSGRETQYF
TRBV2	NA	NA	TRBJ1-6	TGTGCCAGCAGTGTGCTGGAGGGTTCTTCACCCCTCCACTTT	CASSVLEGSSPLHF
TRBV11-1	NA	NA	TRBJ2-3	TGTGCCAGCAGCCCCAAGGTAAGGAGCTCTCGGACAGATACGCAGTATTTT	CASSPKVRSSRTDTQYF
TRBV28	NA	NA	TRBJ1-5	TGTGCCAGCAGGGGTGGGGCAGCCAATCAGCCCCAGCATTTT	CASRGGAANQPQHF
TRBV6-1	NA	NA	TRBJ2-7	TGTGCCAGCAGTGAAGCGGGGTACGAGCAGTACTTC	CASSEAGYEQYF
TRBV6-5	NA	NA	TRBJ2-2	TGTGCCAGCAGTTCGGAGGGGTACACCGGGGAGCTGTTTTTT	CASSSEGYTGELFF
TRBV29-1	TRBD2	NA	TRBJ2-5	TGCAGCGTCGACGGGACTAGCGAGTCACAAGAGACCCAGTACTTC	CSVDGTSESQETQYF
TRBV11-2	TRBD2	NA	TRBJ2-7	TGTGCCAGCAGCTTAGATTACGCTAGCGGGAACCCCTACGAGCAGTACTTC	CASSLDYASGNPYEQYF
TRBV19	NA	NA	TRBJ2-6	TGTGCCAGTAGTCCCGATAGCTCTGGGGCCAACGTCCTGACTTTC	CASSPDSSGANVLTF
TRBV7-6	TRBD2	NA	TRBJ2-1	TGTGCCAGCAGCCCGCAACTAGCGGGAGGCGACAATGAGCAGTTCTTC	CASSPQLAGGDNEQFF
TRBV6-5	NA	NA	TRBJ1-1	TGTGCCAGCAGTTACGACTTCGGGAACACTGAAGCTTTCTTT	CASSYDFGNTEAFF
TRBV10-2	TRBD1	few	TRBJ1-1	TGCGCCAGCAGGGGACAGGGTTACACTGAAGCTTTCTTT	CASRGQGYTEAFF
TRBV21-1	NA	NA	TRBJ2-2	TGTGCCAGCAGCAAGGGGAACAGGGGGCGCATCGGGGAGCTGTTTTTT	CASSKGNRGRIGELFF
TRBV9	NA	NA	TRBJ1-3	TGTGCCAGCAGCGGCGGACAGACCGACTCTGGAAACACCATATATTTT	CASSGGQTDSGNTIYF
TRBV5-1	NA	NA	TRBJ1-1	TGCGCCAGCAGCTTGGTGGCGAACACTGAAGCTTTCTTT	CASSLVANTEAFF
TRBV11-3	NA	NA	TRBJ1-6	TGTGCCAGCAGCGCGAGGAATTCACCCCTCCACTTT	CASSARNSPLHF
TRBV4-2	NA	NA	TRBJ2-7	TGTGCCAGCAGCCAAGATCCGGGCGGTACCTTCTACGAGCAGTACTTC	CASSQDPGGTFYEQYF
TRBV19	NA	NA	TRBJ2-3	TGTGCCAGTAGTATATCGTCAGATACGCAGTATTTT	CASSISSDTQYF
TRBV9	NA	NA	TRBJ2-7	TGTGCCAGCAGTTTAGGCCGGACCTACGAGCAGTACTTC	CASSLGRTYEQYF
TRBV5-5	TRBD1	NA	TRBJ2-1	TGTGCCAGCAGCCTCCGACAGGGCAGCTCCTACAATGAGCAGTTCTTC	CASSLRQGSSYNEQFF
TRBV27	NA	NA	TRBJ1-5	TGTGCCAGCACCCCGATCGGGGTTAGCAATCAGCCCCAGCATTTT	CASTPIGVSNQPQHF
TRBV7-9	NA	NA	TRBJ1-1	TGTGCCAGCAGCTTAGACCTGGGGCTAGCTTTCTTT	CASSLDLGLAFF
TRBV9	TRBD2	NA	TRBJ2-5	TGTGCCAGCAGCTGGACTAGCGGAGCACAAGAGACCCAGTACTTC	CASSWTSGAQETQYF
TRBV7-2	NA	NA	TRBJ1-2	TGTGCCAGCAGCATCCCGCTGGCGTCTAACTATGGCTACACCTTC	CASSIPLASNYGYTF
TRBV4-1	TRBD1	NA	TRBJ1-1	TGCGCCAGCAGCCAAGATTGGCTGGACAGGGTTATCGGGAACACTGAAGCTTTCTTT	CASSQDWLDRVIGNTEAFF
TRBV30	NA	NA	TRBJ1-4	TGTGCCTGGAGTGTACCCCAGAGGGGGTCAAATGAAAAACTGTTTTTT	CAWSVPQRGSNEKLFF
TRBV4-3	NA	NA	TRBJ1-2	TGCGCCAGCAGGGGGGGAGGATCCTATGGCTACACCTTC	CASRGGGSYGYTF
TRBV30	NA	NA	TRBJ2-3	TGTGCCTGGAGTGAGGGGGTGAGAGATACGCAGTATTTT	CAWSEGVRDTQYF
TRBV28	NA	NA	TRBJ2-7	TGTGCCAGCAGTTTAATCTCGGTTGGCTCCTACGAGCAGTACTTC	CASSLISVGSYEQYF